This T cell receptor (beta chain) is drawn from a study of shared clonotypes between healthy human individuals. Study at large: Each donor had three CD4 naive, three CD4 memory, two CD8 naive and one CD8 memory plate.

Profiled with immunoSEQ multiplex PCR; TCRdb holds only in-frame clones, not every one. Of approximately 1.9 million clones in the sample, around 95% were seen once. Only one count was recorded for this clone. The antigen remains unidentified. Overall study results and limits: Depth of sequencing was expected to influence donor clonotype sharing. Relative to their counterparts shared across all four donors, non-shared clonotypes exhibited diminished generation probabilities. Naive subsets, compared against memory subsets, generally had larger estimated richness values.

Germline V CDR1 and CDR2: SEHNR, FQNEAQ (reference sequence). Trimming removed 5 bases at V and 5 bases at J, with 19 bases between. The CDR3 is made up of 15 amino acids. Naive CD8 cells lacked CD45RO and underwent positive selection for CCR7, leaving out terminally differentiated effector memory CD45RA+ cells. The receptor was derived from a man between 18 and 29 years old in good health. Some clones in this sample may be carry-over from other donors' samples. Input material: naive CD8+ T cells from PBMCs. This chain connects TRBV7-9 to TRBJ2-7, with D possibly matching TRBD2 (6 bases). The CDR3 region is CASSPPGDNWDEQYF. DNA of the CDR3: TGTGCCAGCAGCCCCCCGGGGGATAACTGGGACGAGCAGTACTTC. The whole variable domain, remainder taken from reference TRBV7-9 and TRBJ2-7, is DTGVSQNPRHKITKRGQNVTFRCDPISEHNRLYWYRQTLGQGPEFLTYFQNEAQLEKSRLLSDRFSAERPKGSFSTLEIQRTEQGDSAMYLCASSPPGDNWDEQYFGPGTRLTVT.